The source of this T cell receptor beta chain is a study of beta chain features in type 1 diabetes. Looking at the study overall: Sorted cells, roughly 100,000,000 in number, were examined across all samples. Study-wide results and caveats: Patients and controls would share equally any PCR tilt toward shorter templates. TCRB CDR3s were moderately but significantly shorter in Type 1 diabetes patients in all four CD4+ subsets.

This clone was seen a few times. Its target is not known. Sorted CD4+ subsets: naive, central memory, regulatory, stem cell-like memory (CD45RO/CCR7/CD25/CD127/CD95/CD27 panel). The CDR3 totals 13 residues. Trimming cost V 5 bases and J 2 bases, with 8 bases left between them. The germline V gene has CDR1 MNHNY and CDR2 SVGAGI (reference sequence). The entirety of the isolated RNA underwent reverse transcription, so expressed TCRB transcripts were sequenced. Naive, central memory and regulatory T cell samples averaged around 3.9 million reads. The protocol was immunoSEQ multiplex PCR, while the TCRdb copy is restricted to in-frame clones and leaves out a portion. Found here are a few hundred thousand clones, 8.5% to 10% of them singletons; the top ten hold approximately 0.55%.

The specimen was central memory CD4+ T cells from blood. The V gene is TRBV6-6, the J gene TRBJ2-3; no definite D call. The receptor was derived from a man aged 25 to 45 with type 1 diabetes. The CDR3: CASSLTYTDTQYF. CDR3 nucleotides: TGTGCCAGCAGTCTGACCTACACAGATACGCAGTATTTT.